The 28 T cell receptor beta chains reported below all come from one sample, sequenced in a study of blood T cell repertoires in COVID-19. Assay used: immunoSEQ multiplex PCR; TCRdb lists only in-frame clones, some missing. Among 180,000 or so clones listed, around 82% were seen once. The sequenced material came from peripheral blood. The receptors shown here come from a man between 60 and 75 years old who had recovered from COVID-19.

The chain couples TRBV12-3 or TRBV12-4 to TRBJ2-7; TRBD1 aligns across 9 bases. Trimming took 5 bases from V and 5 from J; bases not matched to a gene: 4. This CDR3 spans 13 amino acids. CDR3 coding DNA: TGTGCCAGCAGTATCACAGGGGGCGACGAGCAGTACTTC. It yields the protein CASSITGGDEQYF.

The chain combines TRBV7-2 with TRBJ2-5; 7 nucleotides match TRBD2. J gave up 2 bases and V 0 bases, and 3 bases lay outside the gene matches. Per the germline V gene, CDR1 is SGHTA and CDR2 is FQGNSA. CDR3 size: 15 residues. In DNA form, the CDR3 reads TGTGCCAGCAGCTTAGCGCTAGCGGAACAAGAGACCCAGTACTTC. Its translation: CASSLALAEQETQYF.

This chain uses TRBV6-5 with TRBJ2-7; possible D gene TRBD2, 5 bases. The CDR3 length is 14 residues. CDR1 is MNHEY and CDR2 is SVGAGI in the germline V gene. Trimming took off 4 bases at V and 3 bases at J, with 13 bases between the two ends. The CDR3 protein is CASSSGSALYEQYF. CDR3 in DNA: TGTGCCAGCAGTTCGGGGTCTGCCCTCTACGAGCAGTACTTC.

V gene TRBV11-2 combines with J gene TRBJ2-5; 8 bases match TRBD2. CDR3 length: 15 residues. V gave up 1 base and J gave up 1 base; unmatched junction bases: 2. Germline V gene data show CDR1 as SGHAT and CDR2 as FQNNGV. CDR3 loop: CASSLAGGVQETQYF. In DNA form, the CDR3 reads TGTGCCAGCAGCTTAGCGGGGGGGGTCCAAGAGACCCAGTACTTC.

The CDR3 is CASTGQQGQKGEQYF. The CDR3 DNA is TGTGCCAGCACCGGGCAACAGGGGCAAAAAGGCGAGCAGTACTTC. V usage is TRBV6-5 and J usage is TRBJ2-7; 7 bases agree with TRBD1. The CDR3 has 15 residues. The germline V gene has CDR1 MNHEY and CDR2 SVGAGI. Trimming removed 7 bases from V and 6 bases from J; junction bases left unmatched: 15.

The genes are TRBV4-3 and TRBJ1-6; 8 bases line up with TRBD1. V lost 0 bases and J lost 12; bases outside the gene matches: 13. Germline V CDR1 and CDR2: LGHNA, YSLEER. This CDR3 comprises 17 residues. CDR3 loop: CASSQEVRQGMYKPLHF. The CDR3 DNA sequence: TGCGCCAGCAGCCAAGAGGTACGACAGGGGATGTATAAACCCCTCCACTTT.

The gene calls are TRBV5-1 and TRBJ2-1; 10 positions agree with TRBD2. The trim removed 0 bases at V and 0 bases at J, leaving 9 bases unmatched. The CDR3 is 19 residues long. Germline loops: CDR1 SGHRS, CDR2 YFSETQ. As DNA, the CDR3 is TGCGCCAGCAGCTTGGTCGCAGCGGGGGGGCCCAGCTCCTACAATGAGCAGTTCTTC. Translating it yields CASSLVAAGGPSSYNEQFF. The variable domain in full, with the rest retrieved from reference TRBV5-1 and TRBJ2-1, is KAGVTQTPRYLIKTRGQQVTLSCSPISGHRSVSWYQQTPGQGLQFLFEYFSETQRNKGNFPGRFSGRQFSNSRSEMNVSTLELGDSALYLCASSLVAAGGPSSYNEQFFGPGTRLTVL.

V and J are TRBV4-1 and TRBJ1-2, with D possibly matching TRBD1 (5 bases). V lost 3 bases and J 0 bases, leaving 23 bases between the germline ends. The CDR3 has 19 amino acids. The germline CDR1 and CDR2 sequences are MGHRA and YSYEKL. The CDR3 protein is CASSHPRGGTGGPNYGYTF. CDR3 coding DNA: TGCGCCAGCAGCCACCCCCGTGGGGGGACCGGAGGTCCTAACTATGGCTACACCTTC.

This chain connects TRBV27 to TRBJ1-2, with D unresolved. Trimming cost V 5 bases and J 4 bases, with 17 bases left between them. Germline CDR1 and CDR2: MNHEY and SMNVEV (reference sequence). The CDR3 is 15 amino acids. CDR3 sequence: CASSLGSSLIYGYTF. In nucleotides, the CDR3 is TGTGCCAGCAGTCTGGGCAGTTCCCTAATCTATGGCTACACCTTC.

The chain has TRBV5-6 and TRBJ1-1; 9 bases fit TRBD1. CDR3 length: 17 amino acids. Germline CDR1 reads SGHDT; CDR2 reads YYEEEE. V shed 2 bases and J 0 bases; nucleotides not matched to a gene: 8. The CDR3 sequence is CASSFLTGGAMNTEAFF. DNA for the CDR3: TGTGCCAGCAGCTTCTTAACAGGGGGCGCGATGAACACTGAAGCTTTCTTT.

V is TRBV4-3 and J is TRBJ1-5, with D uncertain. Germline CDR1 reads LGHNA; CDR2 reads YSLEER. The CDR3 is 14 amino acids. Trimming left V 0 bases short and J 9 bases short, with 12 bases between. The CDR3 region is CASSQDYGEGPQHF. DNA of the CDR3: TGCGCCAGCAGCCAAGATTACGGGGAGGGGCCCCAGCATTTT.

The V gene is TRBV14, the J gene TRBJ1-4; possible D gene TRBD1, 6 bases. This CDR3 is 14 amino acids long. The V gene's germline CDR1 is SGHDN and CDR2 FVKESK. Trimming took off 6 bases at V and 1 base at J, with 9 bases between the two ends. As DNA, the CDR3 is TGTGCCAGCAGTCGACAGGTAACTAATGAAAAACTGTTTTTT. Encoded protein: CASSRQVTNEKLFF.

For the CDR3, the DNA is TGTGCCAGCAGCTTAGAAAGTCAGGGCTCCTACGAGCAGTACTTC. Protein product: CASSLESQGSYEQYF. The V gene is TRBV7-6, the J gene TRBJ2-7; possibly TRBD1 for D (5 bases). The ends were cut back, 1 base at V and 0 bases at J, with 10 bases in the middle. Germline lookup yields CDR1 SGHVS and CDR2 FNYEAQ. The CDR3 contains 15 residues.

V gene TRBV19 combines with J gene TRBJ2-5, with TRBD1 as a possible D gene (5 bases). The CDR3 has 15 residues. Germline CDR1 and CDR2: LNHDA and SQIVND (reference sequence). V was pared by 3 bases and J by 5 bases, with 16 bases between. The CDR3 loop reads CASSIRKGSGETQYF. CDR3 sequence (DNA): TGTGCCAGTAGTATCCGGAAGGGGTCTGGGGAGACCCAGTACTTC.

This clone turned up a few times. V is TRBV3-1 (or the pseudogene TRBV3-2) and J is TRBJ1-1; TRBD1 is a possible D gene (6 bases). Deletions cut 3 bases from V and 7 bases from J, with 15 bases between. Per germline, CDR1 LGHDT and CDR2 YNNKEL (reference sequence). The CDR3 runs 14 residues. The CDR3 nucleotides read TGTGCCAGCAGCCACGCCCACAGGGATGGTGAAGCTTTCTTT. The encoded protein is CASSHAHRDGEAFF.

V and J are TRBV10-3 and TRBJ2-7; no clear D gene. V lost 3 bases and J lost 4, with 13 bases in between. The CDR3 consists of 14 residues. CDR1 and CDR2 from the germline V gene are ENHRY and SYGVKD. In DNA form, the CDR3 reads TGTGCCATCAGTGAAAGCCTAGGCCAATACGAGCAGTACTTC. Translating gives CAISESLGQYEQYF.

This sequence joins TRBV11-3 and TRBJ2-3, with TRBD1 matching over 9 bases. Losses at the gene ends were 5 bases for V and 0 bases for J; bases not matched to a gene: 6. The CDR3 has 16 residues. Germline lookup yields CDR1 SGHNT and CDR2 YENEEA. The CDR3 nucleotides read TGTGCCAGCAGCCCCCGGGGACAGGGTAGCACAGATACGCAGTATTTT. Translating it yields CASSPRGQGSTDTQYF.

The chain combines TRBV6-5 with TRBJ1-3, with 7 nucleotides matching TRBD1. The germline V gene has CDR1 MNHEY and CDR2 SVGAGI. V dropped 4 bases and J dropped 0; count of bases not matched to a gene: 3. The CDR3 is 15 amino acids. The CDR3 nucleotides read TGTGCCAGCAGTTCGGGACAGCGCTCTGGAAACACCATATATTTT. Translation: CASSSGQRSGNTIYF.

The gene calls are TRBV5-1 and TRBJ1-4, with 10 bases lining up with TRBD1. The CDR3 consists of 15 residues. CDR1 is SGHRS, CDR2 YFSETQ, per germline. Trimming at V came to 4 bases and at J to 4 bases, leaving 4 bases not matched to a gene. CDR3 in DNA: TGCGCCAGCAGCCCAAGGACAGGGGGTAATGAAAAACTGTTTTTT. Translated: CASSPRTGGNEKLFF.

This chain links TRBV10-2 with TRBJ2-2; TRBD1 is a possible D gene (5 bases). The CDR3 covers 14 residues. With 8 bases removed from V and 3 bases from J, the gap between germline ends came to 13 bases. CDR1 and CDR2 (germline): WSHSY, SAAADI. DNA for the CDR3: TGCGCCAGCTCGAAACAGGAGCACACCGGGGAGCTGTTTTTT. Translation: CASSKQEHTGELFF.

This clone was found a few times. The rearrangement joins TRBV4-2 to TRBJ1-2, with a possible D match to TRBD1 (5 bases). The germline V gene has CDR1 LGHNA and CDR2 YNFKEQ. V dropped 3 bases and J dropped 0 bases, with 11 bases sitting between them. CDR3 length equals 15 residues. The CDR3 coding sequence is TGTGCCAGCAGCCAGGTAGACAGAGCTAACTATGGCTACACCTTC. Translation gives CASSQVDRANYGYTF.

This chain links TRBV21-1 with TRBJ1-2; TRBD1, the table's D call, was not compared with the DNA. TRBV21-1 is annotated as a pseudogene. CDR3 length equals 13 residues. CDR3 loop: CASTPPGTGGYTF. CDR3 DNA sequence: TGTGCCAGCACCCCGCCCGGGACAGGGGGCTACACCTTC.

This chain joins TRBV27 and TRBJ1-1, with 11 bases identical to TRBD1. This CDR3 comprises 14 residues. Germline values: CDR1 MNHEY, CDR2 SMNVEV (reference sequence). The V gene end was trimmed by 6 bases and the J gene end by 4 bases; junction bases not matched to a gene: 4. The CDR3 nucleotides are TGTGCCAGCAGGGACAGGGGGCGTTTCACTGAAGCTTTCTTT. Its translation: CASRDRGRFTEAFF.

The chain employs TRBV12-2 and TRBJ2-6; TRBD1, the D gene given by the table, was not confirmed from the DNA. TRBV12-2 is marked as a pseudogene. CDR3 length: 23 amino acids. The CDR3 region is CASRSSPLQGRETPYSGANVLTF. CDR3 nucleotides: TGTGCAAGTCGCTCCTCCCCCCTACAGGGCAGGGAGACGCCTTACTCTGGGGCCAACGTCCTGACTTTC.

This rearrangement joins TRBV7-8 to TRBJ2-1; 8 bases map to TRBD2. Trimming at V came to 5 bases and at J to 4 bases, leaving 13 bases not matched to a gene. From germline, CDR1 is SGHVS and CDR2 FQNEAQ. The CDR3 contains 17 residues. DNA of the CDR3: TGTGCCAGCAGCCCAGGAGGAAGCGGGGGCCGATACAATGAGCAGTTCTTC. Translation gives CASSPGGSGGRYNEQFF.

This chain uses TRBV5-5 with TRBJ1-2, with TRBD1 matching over 7 bases. Germline V gene lookup returns CDR1 SGHKS and CDR2 YYEKEE (reference sequence). V was clipped by 9 bases and J by 3 bases; unmatched bases: 14. This CDR3 spans 15 amino acids. CDR3 protein: CATAPQTGDDYGYTF. The CDR3 coding sequence is TGTGCCACCGCACCTCAAACAGGGGATGACTATGGCTACACCTTC.

The V gene is TRBV27, the J gene TRBJ2-7; 7 bases agree with TRBD1. Trimming took 0 bases from V and 3 from J; bases not matched to a gene: 2. This CDR3 is built from 14 residues. Germline values: CDR1 MNHEY, CDR2 SMNVEV (reference sequence). Here the CDR3 reads CASSLSSGGYEQYF. The CDR3 coding sequence is TGTGCCAGCAGTTTATCGTCAGGGGGCTACGAGCAGTACTTC.

J is TRBJ1-4 and V is TRBV5-1; no firm D call. Per germline, CDR1 SGHRS and CDR2 YFSETQ. Between the trimmed V and J ends, which lost 1 base and 4 bases, there was a span of 8 bases. This CDR3 contains 14 residues. The CDR3 spells CASSLSRNNEKLFF. For the CDR3, the DNA is TGCGCCAGCAGCTTGTCCAGAAATAATGAAAAACTGTTTTTT.